This TCR beta chain was recovered during a study of early T cells in non-severe SARS-CoV-2 infection. Background on the study: Sequencing input comprised bulk RNA from unsorted whole blood; chain pairing was not available.

This clonotype showed up just a few times. The ends lost 4 bases at V and 2 bases at J; junction bases unmatched: 13. The CDR3 loop spans 17 amino acids. Attachment of unique molecular identifiers to individual cDNA molecules was performed. TCRdb independently ran MiXCR on the 5' RACE reads; one entry per CDR3 protein. The sample records over 50,000 distinct CDR3 sequences, roughly 10% being singletons. Sequencing was done on a sample of whole blood. This chain links TRBV12-3 or TRBV12-4 with TRBJ2-5, with TRBD2 matching 7 bases. The clonotype was recovered from an adult who was a healthcare worker with PCR-confirmed SARS-CoV-2 infection or an uninfected control (not recorded which). CDR3 amino acids: CASSSRVVEAGQETQYF. The CDR3, as DNA: TGTGCCAGCAGTTCCCGGGTTGTCGAAGCGGGGCAAGAGACCCAGTACTTC.